This T cell receptor beta chain is drawn from a study of CD8 T cells in Susac syndrome. Reverse transcription used 0.5 to 1 ug RNA and random hexamers. MiXCR, run by TCRdb on the immunoSEQ multiplex PCR reads, gives a single entry per CDR3 protein. The sample includes some 200,000 distinct CDR3 sequences, around 95% seen only once; the top ten take approximately 0.1%. The V gene's germline CDR1 is SGHNT and CDR2 YYREEE (reference sequence). There are 14 residues in the CDR3. Germline trimming cut 4 bases from V and 12 bases from J; bases unmatched to any gene: 8. Sequencing was carried out using CD4+ T cells from PBMCs. The V gene is TRBV5-4, the J gene TRBJ2-5; TRBD2 matches at 14 bases. This TCR derives from a human donor with Susac syndrome. CDR3 in amino acids: CASSPTSGGARKYF. The CDR3 DNA follows: TGTGCCAGCAGCCCGACTAGCGGGGGGGCCCGTAAGTACTTC. Drawing the rest from reference TRBV5-4 and TRBJ2-5, the complete variable domain is ETGVTQSPTHLIKTRGQQVTLRCSSQSGHNTVSWYQQALGQGPQFIFQYYREEENGRGNFPPRFSGLQFPNYSSELNVNALELDDSALYLCASSPTSGGARKYFGPGTRLLVL.